This section outlines one T cell receptor (beta chain) sequence together with its context. The data were obtained in a study of blood T cell repertoires in COVID-19. Study as a whole: Nucleic acid was either cDNA or gDNA, and it came from T cells, B-cell-depleted T cells, or PBMCs.

Per the germline V gene, CDR1 is MNHNY and CDR2 is SVGAGI (reference sequence). CDR3 length: 16 residues. V lost 3 bases and J 1 base, leaving 10 bases between the germline ends. Original methodology: Amplifying reference gene primers gave estimates of nucleated cell counts. Assay used: immunoSEQ multiplex PCR; TCRdb lists only in-frame clones, some missing. V, J and clone size reflect that table, while D and trimming were determined from the DNA. The sample has 95,000 to 110,000 clones, 87% seen once; the top ten hold roughly 15%. What was sequenced was peripheral blood. This TCR derives from a man aged 50 to 59 with acute or convalescent COVID-19. The genes are TRBV6-6 and TRBJ2-6; the D gene is possibly TRBD1 (6 bases). Here the CDR3 reads CASSYTGSSGANVLTF. Written as DNA, the CDR3 is TGTGCCAGCAGTTATACAGGGAGTTCTGGGGCCAACGTCCTGACTTTC.